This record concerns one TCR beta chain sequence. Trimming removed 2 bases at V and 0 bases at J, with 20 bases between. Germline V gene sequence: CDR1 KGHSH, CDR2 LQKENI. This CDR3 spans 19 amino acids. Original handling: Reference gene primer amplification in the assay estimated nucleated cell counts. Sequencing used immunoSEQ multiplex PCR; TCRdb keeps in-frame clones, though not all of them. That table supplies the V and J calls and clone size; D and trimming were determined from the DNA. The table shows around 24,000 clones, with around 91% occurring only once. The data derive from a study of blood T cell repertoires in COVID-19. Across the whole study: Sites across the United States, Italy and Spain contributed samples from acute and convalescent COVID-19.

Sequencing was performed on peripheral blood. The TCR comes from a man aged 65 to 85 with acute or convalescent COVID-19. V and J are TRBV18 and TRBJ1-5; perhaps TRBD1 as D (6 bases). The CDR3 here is CASSPGTSSSQDSNQPQHF. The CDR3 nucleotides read TGTGCCAGCTCACCAGGGACAAGCTCCTCACAGGATAGCAATCAGCCCCAGCATTTT.